The subject of this entry is one TCR beta chain. This specimen comes from a study of blood T cell repertoires in COVID-19. Study overall: Whether acute or convalescent, the COVID-19 samples came from the United States, Italy and Spain. T cells, B-cell-depleted T cells, or PBMCs provided the cDNA or gDNA that served as material.

The germline gives CDR1 SGHVS, CDR2 FQNEAQ. The CDR3 is 14 residues long. Trimming took off 1 base at V and 1 base at J, with 7 bases between the two ends. The authors' processing: From reference gene primer amplification, estimates of nucleated cell counts were derived. Produced via immunoSEQ multiplex PCR; TCRdb's table is partial and in-frame only. That table furnishes V, J and clone size, whereas the DNA furnished D and trimming. The sample comprises about 180,000 clones, 84% of which are singletons, and about 14% rests with the top ten. Sequencing was performed on peripheral blood. This sequence originates from a man between 18 and 35 years old with active or convalescent COVID-19. The chain joins TRBV7-8 to TRBJ2-5, with a tentative D call TRBD1 (6 bases). Here the CDR3 DNA reads TGTGCCAGCAGCTTAGACAGGGCCCAAGAGACCCAGTACTTC. It encodes CASSLDRAQETQYF.